The 3 T cell receptor beta chains presented below share a single source sample, sequenced in a study of post-analysis software for immune sequencing data. Broader study findings: Comparison of patients with controls showed a handful of TRBV segments more frequent in patients, TRBV5-6, TRBV5-1 and TRBV20-1 among them.

Their target antigens are unknown. Built from TCR beta cDNA, the libraries had unique molecular identifiers in them. TCRdb re-derived calls from the PCR reads in MiXCR, one entry per CDR3 protein. Among hundreds of thousands of distinct CDR3 sequences listed, about 32% were seen once. The sequencing sample was made of blood. The receptors were sampled from a girl aged 10 to 17 with multiple sclerosis.

This chain uses TRBV7-8 with TRBJ2-5, with D uncertain. The V gene's germline CDR1 is SGHVS and CDR2 FQNEAQ. This CDR3 is 10 amino acids long. The V end lost 8 bases, the J end lost 5 bases, and 6 bases lay between the germline ends. The chain's CDR3 is CASGMETQYF. For the CDR3, the DNA is TGTGCCAGCGGGATGGAGACCCAGTACTTC.

This chain connects TRBV11-2 to TRBJ2-5; the D gene is possibly TRBD1 (6 bases). The CDR3 totals 15 residues. With 5 bases removed from V and 2 bases from J, the gap between germline ends came to 15 bases. Germline V gives CDR1 SGHAT, CDR2 FQNNGV. CDR3 in DNA: TGTGCCAGCAGCCGCCAGGGACACTCTCAAGAGACCCAGTACTTC. Protein product: CASSRQGHSQETQYF.

This rearrangement joins TRBV3-1 to TRBJ2-3; D ambiguous. The CDR3 totals 15 residues. Trimming stripped 1 base from V and 4 bases from J, with 12 bases between. Germline CDR1 is LGHDT and CDR2 is YNNKEL (reference sequence). The CDR3 region has the DNA TGTGCCAGCAGCCAAGTGGGCCACAGACCAGATACGCAGTATTTT. Protein sequence: CASSQVGHRPDTQYF.